These 29 T cell receptor beta chains came from one sample sequenced in a study of blood T cell repertoires in COVID-19. Sequenced by immunoSEQ multiplex PCR; TCRdb stores in-frame clones only, minus some. The sample includes some 74,000 clones, about nine tenths of them seen just once. Sequenced: peripheral blood. All receptors derive from a man aged 50-59 years with active COVID-19.

The chain is built from TRBV28 and TRBJ2-5, with 10 bases lining up with TRBD2. Looked up from germline, CDR1 is MDHEN and CDR2 is SYDVKM. The CDR3 covers 13 residues. V gave up 7 bases and J gave up 4 bases; unmatched junction bases: 3. The CDR3 sequence is CASKRGGLETQYF. The CDR3 nucleotides are TGTGCCAGCAAGCGGGGGGGCCTAGAGACCCAGTACTTC.

The chain is built from TRBV7-2 and TRBJ2-1; D may be TRBD1 (5 bases). The V end lost 1 base, the J end lost 10 bases, and 14 bases lay between the germline ends. Germline CDR1 and CDR2: SGHTA and FQGNSA. The CDR3 runs to 14 residues. CDR3 residues: CASSLEGYWGEQFF. The CDR3 bases are TGTGCCAGCAGCTTAGAGGGGTACTGGGGAGAGCAGTTCTTC.

The J gene is TRBJ2-3, the V gene TRBV7-2, with 7 bases identical to TRBD2. The CDR3 is 17 amino acids. Germline V gives CDR1 SGHTA, CDR2 FQGNSA. Trimming cost V 2 bases and J 9 bases; bases outside gene matches: 17. This CDR3 is CASSLPPLPGLPLTQYF. The DNA of the CDR3 is TGTGCCAGCAGCTTACCTCCGCTTCCGGGACTACCTTTGACGCAGTATTTT.

The J gene is TRBJ2-1, the V gene TRBV19; the D gene is possibly TRBD2 (7 bases). The V end lost 4 bases, the J end lost 7 bases, and 20 bases lay between the germline ends. Germline CDR1 is LNHDA and CDR2 is SQIVND (reference sequence). There are 16 residues in the CDR3. CDR3 amino acids: CASSNEGRGGMNEQFF. In nucleotides, the CDR3 is TGTGCCAGTAGTAATGAGGGAAGGGGGGGCATGAATGAGCAGTTCTTC. Combining the CDR3 with reference TRBV19 and TRBJ2-1 gives the whole variable domain DGGITQSPKYLFRKEGQNVTLSCEQNLNHDAMYWYRQDPGQGLRLIYYSQIVNDFQKGDIAEGYSVSREKKESFPLTVTSAQKNPTAFYLCASSNEGRGGMNEQFFGPGTRLTVL.

The chain joins TRBV4-3 to TRBJ1-3, with TRBD1 matching 7 bases. V shed 4 bases, J shed 1 base, and the junction held 4 bases outside the gene matches. The CDR3 loop spans 15 amino acids. Germline values: CDR1 LGHNA, CDR2 YSLEER. CDR3 in DNA: TGCGCCAGCAGCCGCTTGACAGGGTCTGGAAACACCATATATTTT. It translates to CASSRLTGSGNTIYF.

This clone was seen only once. This chain links TRBV19 with TRBJ2-5; TRBD2 agrees at 12 bases. The length of the CDR3 is 21 residues. Germline V gives CDR1 LNHDA, CDR2 SQIVND (reference sequence). V was clipped by 1 base and J by 2 bases; unmatched bases: 17. The CDR3: CASSIVGGLAGSLGEQETQYF. CDR3 coding DNA: TGTGCCAGTAGTATAGTAGGGGGACTAGCGGGTTCCCTGGGGGAGCAAGAGACCCAGTACTTC.

The chain couples TRBV24-1 to TRBJ2-5, with 11 bases lining up with TRBD1. Germline CDR1 and CDR2: KGHDR and SFDVKD. The CDR3 consists of 15 residues. Trimming removed 1 base from V and 4 bases from J; junction bases left unmatched: 1. The CDR3 DNA reads TGTGCCACCAGTGATTTAGGGACAGGGGGAGAGACCCAGTACTTC. Its protein is CATSDLGTGGETQYF.

The V call is TRBV10-3, the J call TRBJ2-5; TRBD1 matches 9 bases. The CDR3 length is 16 residues. Germline V lookup: CDR1 ENHRY, CDR2 SYGVKD. Losses at the gene ends were 2 bases for V and 2 bases for J; bases not matched to a gene: 6. DNA of the CDR3: TGTGCCATCAGTGAGCCGGGACAGGGTACTCAAGAGACCCAGTACTTC. Translated: CAISEPGQGTQETQYF.

The chain couples TRBV5-4 to TRBJ1-1; 7 bases fit TRBD1. The CDR3 is made up of 15 amino acids. The J segment lost 0 bases and the V segment lost 4 bases, leaving 6 bases of the junction unmatched. CDR1 and CDR2 from the germline V gene are SGHNT and YYREEE (reference sequence). CDR3 sequence (DNA): TGTGCCAGCAGCACCCGGGACAGACTGAACACTGAAGCTTTCTTT. Translation: CASSTRDRLNTEAFF.

The J gene is TRBJ2-5, the V gene TRBV11-2; 9 positions agree with TRBD2. V shed 4 bases and J 4 bases; nucleotides not matched to a gene: 10. This CDR3 comprises 16 residues. Germline V gene data show CDR1 as SGHAT and CDR2 as FQNNGV. Here the CDR3 DNA reads TGTGCCAGCAGCTCCATACGCGGGAGGGTCGGAGAGACCCAGTACTTC. Translated, it gives CASSSIRGRVGETQYF.

J is TRBJ2-7 and V is TRBV28, with 8 bases lining up with TRBD2. The CDR3 spans 14 residues. The junction had 7 bases not matched to a gene; V was cut back by 5 bases and J by 4 bases. CDR1 is MDHEN, CDR2 SYDVKM, per germline. CDR3 loop: CASSPSAGVYEQYF. CDR3 DNA sequence: TGTGCCAGCAGTCCCTCAGCGGGGGTGTACGAGCAGTACTTC. Full variable domain (remainder filled in from reference TRBV28 and TRBJ2-7): DVKVTQSSRYLVKRTGEKVFLECVQDMDHENMFWYRQDPGLGLRLIYFSYDVKMKEKGDIPEGYSVSREKKERFSLILESASTNQTSMYLCASSPSAGVYEQYFGPGTRLTVT.

The table lists this clone with a few counts. The chain combines TRBV5-1 with TRBJ2-5; D not resolved. CDR1 is SGHRS and CDR2 is YFSETQ in the germline V gene. The CDR3 consists of 12 residues. Trimming took 2 bases from V and 2 from J, leaving 4 bases between them. The DNA of the CDR3 is TGCGCCAGCAGCTTACAGCAAGAGACCCAGTACTTC. This sequence encodes CASSLQQETQYF.

The genes are TRBV5-1 and TRBJ1-6, with D possibly matching TRBD1 (6 bases). CDR3 size: 14 residues. CDR1 is SGHRS, CDR2 YFSETQ, per germline. V lost 3 bases and J 7 bases, leaving 11 bases between the germline ends. CDR3 sequence (DNA): TGCGCCAGCAGCTCAAGGGACATCAATTCACCCCTCCACTTT. Translation gives CASSSRDINSPLHF.

The chain carries TRBV28 and TRBJ1-5; the D is unclear. Germline V gene sequence: CDR1 MDHEN, CDR2 SYDVKM. There are 11 residues in the CDR3. The V end was cut by 5 bases, the J end by 9 bases, with 8 bases between. The CDR3 protein is CASSPSRPQHF. The DNA for the CDR3 is TGTGCCAGCAGTCCCTCTCGGCCCCAGCATTTT.

The CDR3 DNA reads as TGTGCCAGCAGCGAGGAGGGCTGGAGCGCTGAAGCTTTCTTT. It codes for CASSEEGWSAEAFF. The chain carries TRBV9 and TRBJ1-1; D is uncertain. CDR3 size: 14 residues. The germline V gene has CDR1 SGDLS and CDR2 YYNGEE. Trimming took 3 bases from V and 6 from J, leaving 15 bases between them. The variable domain in full, completed from reference TRBV9 and TRBJ1-1, reads DSGVTQTPKHLITATGQRVTLRCSPRSGDLSVYWYQQSLDQGLQFLIQYYNGEERAKGNILERFSAQQFPDLHSELNLSSLELGDSALYFCASSEEGWSAEAFFGQGTRLTVV.

This chain links TRBV6-5 with TRBJ1-1; TRBD1 aligns across 12 bases. V was pared by 6 bases and J by 7 bases, with 3 bases of the junction left unmatched. CDR3 size: 13 residues. Germline CDR1 MNHEY, CDR2 SVGAGI. The CDR3 DNA is TGTGCCAGCAGGGGACAGGGGGCTATTGAAGCTTTCTTT. It codes for CASRGQGAIEAFF.

The table lists this clone with a few counts. J is TRBJ2-2 and V is TRBV12-3 or TRBV12-4; the D gene is possibly TRBD2 (6 bases). This CDR3 has 13 residues. The V end was cut by 3 bases, the J end by 6 bases, with 8 bases between. The DNA of the CDR3 is TGTGCCAGCAGTTTCAGACTAGCCGGGGAGCTGTTTTTT. It is translated as CASSFRLAGELFF.

This clone has more than one count but fewer than ten. The gene calls are TRBV27 and TRBJ2-3; 8 nucleotides match TRBD2. The J segment lost 3 bases and the V segment lost 7 bases, leaving 6 bases of the junction unmatched. The CDR3 runs 14 residues. Looked up from germline, CDR1 is MNHEY and CDR2 is SMNVEV (reference sequence). CDR3 in amino acids: CASTAGGGTDTQYF. The DNA for the CDR3 is TGTGCCAGCACCGCCGGGGGGGGGACAGATACGCAGTATTTT.

The chain couples TRBV6-6 to TRBJ1-2; D call uncertain. Germline V gene lookup returns CDR1 MNHNY and CDR2 SVGAGI (reference sequence). The CDR3 spans 13 residues. V lost 0 bases and J 6 bases, leaving 8 bases between the germline ends. CDR3 protein: CASSYSTGDGYTF. CDR3 sequence (DNA): TGTGCCAGCAGTTACTCGACCGGGGATGGCTACACCTTC.

The chain joins TRBV19 to TRBJ1-5; D possibly corresponds to TRBD1 (5 bases). There are 16 residues in the CDR3. Germline V gene lookup returns CDR1 LNHDA and CDR2 SQIVND (reference sequence). Trimming pared 9 bases from V and 3 bases from J, leaving 21 bases between. The CDR3 DNA follows: TGTGCCAGCACCAAAGACAGCCTCTTTCCCAATCAGCCCCAGCATTTT. Amino acid sequence: CASTKDSLFPNQPQHF.

The chain employs TRBV30 and TRBJ2-6; 9 positions agree with TRBD1. Germline loops: CDR1 GTSNPN, CDR2 SVGIG (reference sequence). This CDR3 spans 17 amino acids. V lost 2 bases, J lost 0 bases, and 5 bases stayed unmatched. CDR3 region: CAWSRDRASSGANVLTF. The CDR3 bases are TGTGCCTGGAGTAGGGACAGGGCATCCTCTGGGGCCAACGTCCTGACTTTC.

This rearrangement joins TRBV14 to TRBJ1-1, with TRBD1 identical over 8 bases. The CDR3 has 14 residues. After removal of 2 bases from V and 3 bases from J, the junction contained 2 bases not matched to a gene. The germline gives CDR1 SGHDN, CDR2 FVKESK. The CDR3 nucleotides are TGTGCCAGCAGCCAATTACAGGGGGACACTGAAGCTTTCTTT. Protein product: CASSQLQGDTEAFF.

The chain uses TRBV5-6 and TRBJ2-7, with D possibly matching TRBD1 (6 bases). Between the trimmed V and J ends, which lost 4 bases and 3 bases, there was a span of 14 bases. Germline V gives CDR1 SGHDT, CDR2 YYEEEE. This CDR3 contains 14 residues. In DNA, the CDR3 is TGTGCCAGCAGCGCGGGTCGAGGGGGCTACGAGCAGTACTTC. It yields the protein CASSAGRGGYEQYF.

The chain combines TRBV5-5 with TRBJ1-5; D possibly corresponds to TRBD1 (6 bases). V was pared by 1 base and J by 5 bases, with 16 bases between. Germline V lookup: CDR1 SGHKS, CDR2 YYEKEE (reference sequence). The CDR3 spans 16 residues. The CDR3 DNA reads TGTGCCAGCAGCTTGAGGGGGGGGGCGCCGGATCAGCCCCAGCATTTT. This sequence encodes CASSLRGGAPDQPQHF.

For the CDR3, the DNA is TGTGCCAGCAGCTTTTTAGACAGCAGACCTGAAGCTTTCTTT. This codes for CASSFLDSRPEAFF. The chain recombines TRBV5-4 with TRBJ1-1, with D perhaps TRBD1 (5 bases). This CDR3 is 14 amino acids long. V was shortened by 2 bases and J by 6 bases, with 14 bases between the two germline ends. Germline V lookup: CDR1 SGHNT, CDR2 YYREEE (reference sequence).

This chain joins TRBV27 and TRBJ2-2; 8 bases align to TRBD2. V was clipped by 5 bases and J by 5 bases; unmatched bases: 13. The germline V gene has CDR1 MNHEY and CDR2 SMNVEV (reference sequence). The CDR3 runs 17 residues. The CDR3 sequence is CASSLRPGTSPTGELFF. CDR3 coding DNA: TGTGCCAGCAGTCTACGACCCGGGACTAGTCCTACCGGGGAGCTGTTTTTT.

This sequence joins TRBV5-4 and TRBJ1-4, with 8 bases aligning to TRBD1. The junction had 0 bases not matched to a gene; V was cut back by 0 bases and J by 2 bases. Germline CDR1 is SGHNT and CDR2 is YYREEE (reference sequence). The CDR3 runs 15 residues. The CDR3 spells CASSLAGGTNEKLFF. For the CDR3, the DNA is TGTGCCAGCAGCTTGGCAGGGGGCACTAATGAAAAACTGTTTTTT. Based on the CDR3 plus reference TRBV5-4 and TRBJ1-4, the full variable domain is ETGVTQSPTHLIKTRGQQVTLRCSSQSGHNTVSWYQQALGQGPQFIFQYYREEENGRGNFPPRFSGLQFPNYSSELNVNALELDDSALYLCASSLAGGTNEKLFFGSGTQLSVL.

V is TRBV7-9 and J is TRBJ1-4, with D perhaps matching TRBD1 (6 bases). Per germline, CDR1 SEHNR and CDR2 FQNEAQ (reference sequence). V lost 1 base to trimming and J lost 0 bases, with 6 bases between them. This CDR3 has 15 residues. CDR3 residues: CASSLGTATNEKLFF. In DNA form, the CDR3 reads TGTGCCAGCAGCTTAGGGACAGCAACTAATGAAAAACTGTTTTTT.

This clone was seen only once. The chain employs TRBV19 and TRBJ1-1, with D uncertain. Germline V gene sequence: CDR1 LNHDA, CDR2 SQIVND (reference sequence). The CDR3 has 14 amino acids. The ends were cut back, 2 bases at V and 6 bases at J, with 13 bases in the middle. The CDR3 DNA sequence: TGTGCCAGTAGTATATTGAAGCCGCACGCTGAAGCTTTCTTT. It translates to CASSILKPHAEAFF.